Below, 31 T cell receptor beta chains from the same sample are listed, as sequenced in a study of beta chain features in type 1 diabetes. TCRB transcripts that were expressed got sequenced, as all of the isolated RNA had been reverse transcribed. Sequenced by immunoSEQ multiplex PCR; TCRdb stores in-frame clones only, minus some. The data contain around 40,000 clones, 51% of them singletons. The material sequenced was Tregs from blood. The receptors come from a young woman in good health.

This clone was detected only a few times. The chain joins TRBV5-4 to TRBJ2-7; 7 bases align to TRBD2. V was clipped by 4 bases and J by 7 bases; unmatched bases: 14. The CDR3 sequence is 15 residues long. Germline V gene lookup returns CDR1 SGHNT and CDR2 YYREEE (reference sequence). The CDR3: CASSRAGGRMREQYF. As DNA, the CDR3 is TGTGCCAGCAGCCGTGCGGGCGGGAGAATGAGGGAGCAGTACTTC.

This clone was observed a handful of times. For the CDR3, the DNA is TGTGCCAGCAGTCGGACAGTTCAAGCTTTCTTT. As protein: CASSRTVQAFF. The chain links TRBV28 to TRBJ1-1; tentatively, D is TRBD1 (6 bases). The CDR3 loop spans 11 amino acids. Per germline, CDR1 MDHEN and CDR2 SYDVKM. The V end was cut by 5 bases, the J end by 9 bases, with 10 bases between.

V gene TRBV28 combines with J gene TRBJ2-2, with 12 bases matching TRBD2. The V segment lost 6 bases and the J segment 4 bases; nucleotides outside the gene matches: 21. The CDR3 runs 21 residues. Germline values: CDR1 MDHEN, CDR2 SYDVKM. CDR3 in DNA: TGTGCCAGCAGAGCCCTCCCGGGACTAGCGGGCCCAGAGGGTGGCACCGGGGAGCTGTTTTTT. Protein product: CASRALPGLAGPEGGTGELFF.

J is TRBJ2-4 and V is TRBV6-5, with D perhaps TRBD1 (6 bases). The CDR3 is 15 amino acids. Trimming removed 6 bases at V and 8 bases at J, with 20 bases between. The germline gives CDR1 MNHEY, CDR2 SVGAGI. The CDR3 here is CASRPPTGSRDIQYF. CDR3 DNA sequence: TGTGCCAGCAGACCCCCGACAGGCAGCCGGGACATTCAGTACTTC.

The V call is TRBV7-2, the J call TRBJ1-1; no clear D gene. Trimming stripped 5 bases from V and 0 bases from J, with 13 bases between. Germline V gives CDR1 SGHTA, CDR2 FQGNSA. The CDR3 contains 15 residues. CDR3 residues: CASSLSWAMNTEAFF. The CDR3 DNA follows: TGTGCCAGCAGCCTCTCATGGGCGATGAACACTGAAGCTTTCTTT.

This clone appeared a few times. The gene calls are TRBV7-2 and TRBJ2-1, with 14 bases fitting TRBD2. The J segment lost 8 bases and the V segment lost 5 bases, leaving 5 bases of the junction unmatched. The CDR3 totals 15 residues. CDR1 and CDR2 (germline): SGHTA, FQGNSA. Written as DNA, the CDR3 is TGTGCCAGCAGCCCGTCGGGACTAGCGGGGGATGAGCAGTTCTTC. Its translation: CASSPSGLAGDEQFF.

This clone has just one count. This sequence joins TRBV7-6 and TRBJ1-1; no definite D call. V lost 2 bases, J lost 0 bases, and 4 bases lay in between. The CDR3 spans 13 residues. Germline V CDR1 and CDR2: SGHVS, FNYEAQ. The DNA for the CDR3 is TGTGCCAGCAGCTTACAGGTGAACACTGAAGCTTTCTTT. Encoded protein: CASSLQVNTEAFF.

V and J are TRBV28 and TRBJ1-5, with D unclear. V gave up 2 bases and J gave up 2 bases, with 16 bases separating them. Germline CDR1 MDHEN, CDR2 SYDVKM. This CDR3 has 17 residues. This chain's CDR3 is CASSLSRFGVRNQPQHF. DNA for the CDR3: TGTGCCAGCAGTTTAAGCCGCTTCGGGGTTCGCAATCAGCCCCAGCATTTT.

This clone was counted only a few times. The J gene is TRBJ2-1, the V gene TRBV7-2, with D possibly matching TRBD2 (5 bases). This CDR3 is built from 14 residues. CDR1 and CDR2 from the germline V gene are SGHTA and FQGNSA. V was cut by 3 bases and J by 4 bases, with 10 bases left in between. CDR3 in amino acids: CASSFPGVYNEQFF. CDR3 DNA: TGTGCCAGCAGCTTTCCCGGGGTTTACAATGAGCAGTTCTTC.

The chain couples TRBV9 to TRBJ2-5; D is possibly TRBD2 (5 bases). CDR1 SGDLS and CDR2 YYNGEE come from the germline V gene. The germline V and J ends were trimmed by 1 base and 2 bases, with 9 bases remaining between them. This CDR3 comprises 14 residues. The CDR3 sequence: CASSVMGSQETQYF. The CDR3 region has the DNA TGTGCCAGCAGCGTAATGGGGAGTCAAGAGACCCAGTACTTC.

The chain carries TRBV27 and TRBJ2-3; 14 bases match TRBD2. Germline-derived CDR1 and CDR2 are MNHEY and SMNVEV (reference sequence). The CDR3 consists of 18 residues. Trimming took 5 bases from V and 0 from J; bases not matched to a gene: 7. CDR3 nucleotide sequence: TGTGCCAGCAGTACAAGACTAGCGGGAGGGCCGAGCACAGATACGCAGTATTTT. Translating gives CASSTRLAGGPSTDTQYF.

The V and J genes are TRBV29-1 and TRBJ2-1; 8 bases align to TRBD2. CDR3 length: 18 residues. Trimming took 5 bases from V and 0 from J; bases not matched to a gene: 15. The germline V gene has CDR1 SQVTM and CDR2 ANQGSEA. CDR3 nucleotide sequence: TGCAGCGTTCCTACGCCTTTAGCGGGATACTCCTCCTACAATGAGCAGTTCTTC. It yields the protein CSVPTPLAGYSSYNEQFF.

V gene TRBV5-4 combines with J gene TRBJ2-5, with D possibly TRBD2 on 6 matching bases. Germline lookup yields CDR1 SGHNT and CDR2 YYREEE (reference sequence). V lost 3 bases and J lost 5, with 11 bases in between. The CDR3 has 13 amino acids. The CDR3 DNA sequence: TGTGCCAGCAGCTCGGAGGGAGTGGAGACCCAGTACTTC. This encodes CASSSEGVETQYF.

This clone has a handful of counts. This CDR3 fails to terminate in the conserved phenylalanine or tryptophan, so it likely reflects a read error. The CDR3 region has the DNA TGTGCCAGCAGTCGAGGACACAACTATGGCTACACCCTC. Residues: CASSRGHNYGYTL. The chain has TRBV28 and TRBJ1-2; TRBD1 might be the D (5 bases). Trimming stripped 5 bases from V and 2 bases from J, with 9 bases between. The CDR3 sequence is 13 residues long. Germline values: CDR1 MDHEN, CDR2 SYDVKM.

The chain is built from TRBV7-9 and TRBJ2-7, with 8 bases matching TRBD1. The junction had 2 bases not matched to a gene; V was cut back by 5 bases and J by 5 bases. The CDR3 is 12 amino acids. The germline gives CDR1 SEHNR, CDR2 FQNEAQ (reference sequence). The CDR3 loop is CASSETGDEQYF. The CDR3 nucleotides read TGTGCCAGCAGCGAGACAGGGGACGAGCAGTACTTC.

This clone was seen more than once but under ten times. V is TRBV6-1 and J is TRBJ2-3, with 7 bases lining up with TRBD2. CDR3 size: 15 residues. V shed 8 bases and J 3 bases; nucleotides not matched to a gene: 11. Germline V gives CDR1 MNHNS, CDR2 SASEGT. This chain's CDR3 is CASVRMGGRTDTQYF. The DNA for the CDR3 is TGTGCCAGCGTCCGGATGGGAGGGCGAACAGATACGCAGTATTTT.

This rearrangement joins TRBV7-2 to TRBJ2-2; TRBD2 agrees at 8 bases. With V trimmed by 3 bases and J by 2 bases, 14 bases remained unmatched. The CDR3 covers 19 residues. The V gene's germline CDR1 is SGHTA and CDR2 FQGNSA. The CDR3, as DNA: TGTGCCAGCAGCTTGGTAGGAAGCGGGAGAAGGGCAAACACCGGGGAGCTGTTTTTT. It is translated as CASSLVGSGRRANTGELFF.

This chain links TRBV14 with TRBJ2-7; D remains ambiguous. This CDR3 is built from 14 residues. Trimming took 2 bases from V and 5 from J, leaving 13 bases between them. Per germline, CDR1 SGHDN and CDR2 FVKESK. For the CDR3, the DNA is TGTGCCAGCAGCCAAAGAGGCGGCGGAGACGAGCAGTACTTC. It is translated as CASSQRGGGDEQYF.

This clone was seen a handful of times. The chain recombines TRBV28 with TRBJ2-7, with 9 positions matching TRBD1. V trimming: 6 bases; J trimming: 9 bases; junction bases outside the gene matches: 12. The CDR3 covers 14 residues. Germline values: CDR1 MDHEN, CDR2 SYDVKM. CDR3: CASRKDRGPVGQYF. The CDR3 DNA is TGTGCCAGCAGGAAGGACAGGGGACCGGTGGGGCAGTACTTC.

The chain employs TRBV7-9 and TRBJ2-1; TRBD2 matches at 16 bases. The CDR3 is made up of 16 amino acids. With V trimmed by 7 bases and J by 6 bases, 6 bases remained unmatched. The germline CDR1 and CDR2 sequences are SEHNR and FQNEAQ (reference sequence). For the CDR3, the DNA is TGTGCCAGCACGAGGGGACTAGCGGGAGGGTTCAATGAGCAGTTCTTC. Residues: CASTRGLAGGFNEQFF.

The chain is built from TRBV6-6 and TRBJ2-7; D not certain. The CDR3 extends over 14 amino acids. Per germline, CDR1 MNHNY and CDR2 SVGAGI (reference sequence). Trimming removed 0 bases at V and 6 bases at J, with 12 bases between. CDR3 in DNA: TGTGCCAGCAGTTACTCGAATCAGGAAGGCGAGCAGTACTTC. It codes for CASSYSNQEGEQYF.

This chain joins TRBV6-5 and TRBJ2-7; TRBD1 agrees at 11 bases. CDR1 MNHEY and CDR2 SVGAGI come from the germline V gene. Unmatched junction bases numbered 6, after V lost 7 bases and J lost 4 bases. The CDR3 runs 14 residues. Here the CDR3 reads CASIRTGGAYEQYF. CDR3 nucleotides: TGTGCCAGCATCCGGACAGGGGGCGCGTACGAGCAGTACTTC.

The DNA of the CDR3 is TGTGCCAGCCGACAGGGGGGAGAAAAACTGTTTTTT. It encodes CASRQGGEKLFF. The chain is built from TRBV2 and TRBJ1-4, with 9 nucleotides matching TRBD1. The CDR3 covers 12 residues. Germline values: CDR1 SNHLY, CDR2 FYNNEI. The V and J ends lost 8 bases and 8 bases, in that order; junction bases with no gene match: 3.

Of note for this clone: Relative to the germline gene, one junction end is altered; a read error may explain this. V usage is TRBV6-1 and J usage is TRBJ1-5, with 8 bases fitting TRBD1. CDR3 size: 14 residues. Looked up from germline, CDR1 is MNHNS and CDR2 is SASEGT. DNA for the CDR3: TGCACTACGCTAGACAGGGGAAGTAAACAGCCCCAGCATTTT. This codes for CTTLDRGSKQPQHF.

This chain links TRBV5-5 with TRBJ1-3, with 12 bases that match TRBD1. The length of the CDR3 is 16 residues. The germline CDR1 and CDR2 sequences are SGHKS and YYEKEE (reference sequence). The ends lost 3 bases at V and 3 bases at J; junction bases unmatched: 4. Here the CDR3 reads CASSSRDRGLGNTIYF. The CDR3, as DNA: TGTGCCAGCAGCTCCCGGGACAGGGGGCTTGGAAACACCATATATTTT.

The rearrangement links TRBV19 to TRBJ1-2, with TRBD1 matching 10 bases. Germline CDR1 LNHDA, CDR2 SQIVND (reference sequence). Trimming removed 9 bases from V and 4 bases from J; junction bases left unmatched: 20. The CDR3 length is 18 residues. For the CDR3, the DNA is TGTGCCAGCTCCCCTATCCGGGACAGGGGATTAGTAACCTATGGCTACACCTTC. This translates into CASSPIRDRGLVTYGYTF.

V and J are TRBV6-5 and TRBJ2-7, with TRBD1 matching 8 bases. Germline V gene sequence: CDR1 MNHEY, CDR2 SVGAGI. V was clipped by 2 bases and J by 5 bases; unmatched bases: 11. This CDR3 has 16 residues. CDR3 nucleotides: TGTGCCAGCAGTTACCGACCCTCGGACAGGGCTGACGAGCAGTACTTC. Protein product: CASSYRPSDRADEQYF.

This clone was seen more than once but under ten times. The CDR3 DNA follows: TGTGCCAGCAGCCAGCGGTTCACAGATACGCAGTATTTT. It encodes CASSQRFTDTQYF. This chain uses TRBV14 with TRBJ2-3; D is ambiguous. Germline CDR1 and CDR2: SGHDN and FVKESK. V lost 3 bases and J 2 bases, leaving 6 bases between the germline ends. The CDR3 is made up of 13 amino acids.

This clone came up once. V usage is TRBV2 and J usage is TRBJ1-1; 8 bases match TRBD1. The CDR3 extends over 15 amino acids. CDR1 is SNHLY and CDR2 is FYNNEI in the germline V gene. Germline trimming cut 5 bases from V and 4 bases from J; bases unmatched to any gene: 9. DNA of the CDR3: TGTGCCAGCAGTTTGGACAGGGCAATGATCACTGAAGCTTTCTTT. This codes for CASSLDRAMITEAFF.

Sample share makes this clone medium-sized (0.01 to 0.1%). The chain carries TRBV7-2 and TRBJ1-2; 7 nucleotides match TRBD1. Germline V lookup: CDR1 SGHTA, CDR2 FQGNSA. J lost 2 bases, V lost 5 bases, and 8 bases had no gene match. The CDR3 totals 15 residues. For the CDR3, the DNA is TGTGCCAGCAGCCCCCGGACAGGAACCAACTATGGCTACACCTTC. Amino acids: CASSPRTGTNYGYTF.

The chain links TRBV11-2 to TRBJ2-2; D is unclear. Germline V lookup: CDR1 SGHAT, CDR2 FQNNGV. V shed 5 bases and J shed 5 bases, with 15 bases lying between them. This CDR3 region has 15 residues. Written as DNA, the CDR3 is TGTGCCAGCAGCGCGGATGTAAGATGGACCGGGGAGCTGTTTTTT. Amino acid sequence: CASSADVRWTGELFF.